This TCR beta chain was profiled in a study of shared clonotypes between healthy human individuals. This clone was observed a single time. Its antigen is not identified. The study's findings and limits: The rarefaction results pointed to incomplete sorted-subset sequencing despite large depth. A handful of donors had around 5.5% of their naive CD4 clonotypes in common.

The CDR3 has 14 amino acids. The germline CDR1 and CDR2 sequences are MNHEY and SVGAGI. Trimming took off 10 bases at V and 1 base at J, with 16 bases between the two ends. Deep level was the assay's run setting. The data were produced by immunoSEQ multiplex PCR, yet TCRdb's version contains in-frame clones alone and is incomplete. The sample includes fewer than 1.6 million clones, approximately 98.5% of them seen just once. This sequence originates from a man aged 30-40 years in good health. The specimen sequenced was naive CD4+ T cells sorted from blood. Noted subset: CD45RA+ positively selected. J is TRBJ1-1 and V is TRBV6-5; D call uncertain. This CDR3 is CATQTATENTEAFF. As DNA, the CDR3 is TGTGCCACCCAAACGGCGACGGAGAACACTGAAGCTTTCTTT.